This T cell receptor (beta chain) was recovered during a study of T cells in Graves' hyperthyroidism and ophthalmopathy. Study-level information: Prior to any treatment, at the point of initial diagnosis, peripheral blood was collected. General study results and limits: Blood also carried most thyroid clonotypes expanded above 0.001.

RNA transcripts served as the template for amplifying TCR beta CDR3 regions. The HTBI primer set served for first-round RT-PCR of the TCR CDR3. Using its own MiXCR run on the multiplex PCR reads, TCRdb lists one record per CDR3 protein. Among about 380,000 distinct CDR3 sequences, approximately 18% were seen once, and the ten largest hold 40% to 45%. The CDR3 spans 16 residues. V was shortened by 4 bases and J by 1 base, with 14 bases between the two germline ends. Germline lookup yields CDR1 SGDLS and CDR2 YYNGEE. This clonotype has only a few counts. The antigen remains unidentified. Each diagnosis was grounded in clinical symptoms, serum thyroxine and TRAb, thyroid ultrasound, and orbital computed tomography.

This chain links TRBV9 with TRBJ2-2; D might be TRBD2 (6 bases). The sample taken for sequencing was blood. This TCR was sampled from a man aged 18 to 29 with Graves' ophthalmopathy. The CDR3 bases are TGTGCCAGCAGCCCACCCTCCGGGAGGAACACCGGGGAGCTGTTTTTT. Encoded protein: CASSPPSGRNTGELFF.